The 23 T cell receptor beta chains reported below all come from one sample, sequenced in a study of cytomegalovirus exposure and HLA in healthy donors. PCR used 60 Vbeta primers and 13 Jbeta primers. Data came from immunoSEQ multiplex PCR; TCRdb stores just in-frame clones and leaves some out. The sample has more than 110,000 clones; more than 75% are singletons. The sequencing input was PBMCs. These TCRs come from a female donor in good health and CMV-seronegative.

This clone has just a few counts. This chain uses TRBV10-2 with TRBJ1-5; D is perhaps TRBD1 (5 bases). The CDR3 runs to 16 residues. The germline V and J ends were trimmed by 3 bases and 2 bases, with 14 bases remaining between them. Germline lookup yields CDR1 WSHSY and CDR2 SAAADI. The CDR3 region has the DNA TGCGCCAGCAGTGAATACACAGGAATGGGCAATCAGCCCCAGCATTTT. It translates to CASSEYTGMGNQPQHF.

The J gene is TRBJ1-4, the V gene TRBV5-4; D gene unclear. The germline CDR1 and CDR2 sequences are SGHNT and YYREEE (reference sequence). The CDR3 has 16 amino acids. Trimming pared 2 bases from V and 0 bases from J, leaving 11 bases between. The CDR3 reads CASSFYRGTTNEKLFF. In DNA form, the CDR3 reads TGTGCCAGCAGCTTCTATCGGGGTACAACTAATGAAAAACTGTTTTTT.

With regard to this clone: At one boundary the junction diverges from the germline segment, which might be a read error. This chain uses TRBV6-5 with TRBJ2-7; D remains ambiguous. This CDR3 is built from 10 residues. Germline V gene lookup returns CDR1 MNHEY and CDR2 SVGAGI. The CDR3 DNA reads TGTGCCAGCAGTTACCCCCCGTTCGACTTC. Its translation: CASSYPPFDF.

The rearrangement links TRBV29-1 to TRBJ1-2; weak D call: TRBD1 (6 bases). In germline, CDR1 is SQVTM, CDR2 ANQGSEA. CDR3 length: 14 residues. The V gene lost 0 bases and the J gene lost 1 base, with 9 bases spanning the gap. CDR3 sequence: CSVEDPDSNYGYTF. The CDR3 DNA is TGCAGCGTTGAAGACCCGGACAGTAACTATGGCTACACCTTC.

The chain recombines TRBV4-3 with TRBJ2-2; no reliable D call. The V end lost 6 bases, the J end lost 0 bases, and 8 bases lay between the germline ends. CDR1 and CDR2 (germline): LGHNA, YSLEER. This CDR3 has 14 amino acids. The DNA of the CDR3 is TGCGCCAGCAGAGATGCAGCGAACACCGGGGAGCTGTTTTTT. Its translation is CASRDAANTGELFF.

This rearrangement joins TRBV28 to TRBJ2-3; maybe TRBD1 (5 bases). Germline CDR1 MDHEN, CDR2 SYDVKM. V was shortened by 6 bases and J by 3 bases, with 16 bases between the two germline ends. The length of the CDR3 is 15 residues. The CDR3 region has the DNA TGTGCCAGCAGCCCCATTTCGAAGGGGACAGATACGCAGTATTTT. Amino acid sequence: CASSPISKGTDTQYF.

In its sample, this clone was seen once. The V and J genes are TRBV7-2 and TRBJ2-5; 8 bases line up with TRBD2. This CDR3 has 15 residues. Germline V gene sequence: CDR1 SGHTA, CDR2 FQGNSA. The V and J ends lost 3 bases and 0 bases, in that order; junction bases with no gene match: 3. The CDR3 loop is CASSFQRGYQETQYF. CDR3 sequence (DNA): TGTGCCAGCAGCTTCCAGCGGGGGTACCAAGAGACCCAGTACTTC.

This chain uses TRBV28 with TRBJ2-7; no firm D call. The germline CDR1 and CDR2 sequences are MDHEN and SYDVKM. The CDR3 is 12 residues long. Trimming took off 4 bases at V and 1 base at J, with 5 bases between the two ends. The DNA of the CDR3 is TGTGCCAGCAGTTCTATGTCCTACGAGCAGTACTTC. It specifies CASSSMSYEQYF.

The chain couples TRBV7-9 to TRBJ2-2; D remains ambiguous. CDR1 is SEHNR and CDR2 is FQNEAQ in the germline V gene (reference sequence). CDR3 length: 15 residues. V lost 3 bases, J lost 0 bases, and 8 bases lay in between. CDR3 protein: CASSFFTSNTGELFF. CDR3 nucleotide sequence: TGTGCCAGCAGCTTTTTCACTTCGAACACCGGGGAGCTGTTTTTT.

This chain's CDR3 is CASSPSPLSKEQFF. DNA of the CDR3: TGTGCCAGCAGCCCAAGCCCCCTTTCTAAGGAGCAGTTCTTC. The V call is TRBV11-3, the J call TRBJ2-1, with D unresolved. Germline values: CDR1 SGHNT, CDR2 YENEEA. V lost 5 bases and J 10 bases, leaving 18 bases between the germline ends. The CDR3 loop spans 14 amino acids.

The gene calls are TRBV6-1 and TRBJ2-7, with D perhaps matching TRBD1 (5 bases). The CDR3 is made up of 12 amino acids. V was trimmed by 4 bases and J by 10 bases, leaving 14 bases between them. The germline V gene has CDR1 MNHNS and CDR2 SASEGT. In nucleotides, the CDR3 is TGTGCCAGCAGTGTAAAGGACACCCTACAGTACTTC. Translated, it gives CASSVKDTLQYF.

The chain uses TRBV30 and TRBJ2-2, with TRBD2 as a possible D gene (7 bases). Germline-derived CDR1 and CDR2 are GTSNPN and SVGIG (reference sequence). The CDR3 is 13 amino acids. V lost 2 bases and J 4 bases, leaving 8 bases between the germline ends. The CDR3 protein is CAWSRGATGELFF. The CDR3 nucleotides are TGTGCCTGGAGTCGGGGGGCCACCGGGGAGCTGTTTTTT.

The chain joins TRBV7-9 to TRBJ1-6; TRBD1 matches at 8 bases. In germline, CDR1 is SEHNR, CDR2 FQNEAQ (reference sequence). CDR3 size: 14 residues. V was clipped by 4 bases and J by 9 bases; unmatched bases: 5. In DNA form, the CDR3 reads TGTGCCAGCAGCTCAGGGGGCTTAGGTTCACCCCTCCACTTT. This gives the protein CASSSGGLGSPLHF.

This chain uses TRBV30 with TRBJ2-7; D ambiguous. Looked up from germline, CDR1 is GTSNPN and CDR2 is SVGIG (reference sequence). CDR3 length equals 12 residues. Trimming pared 4 bases from V and 3 bases from J, leaving 10 bases between. The CDR3 coding sequence is TGTGCCTGGACAGGTTTCAGCTACGAGCAGTACTTC. It is translated as CAWTGFSYEQYF.

The rearrangement uses TRBV7-9 and TRBJ1-2; tentatively, D is TRBD1 (6 bases). The CDR3 loop spans 16 amino acids. V was pared by 5 bases and J by 4 bases, with 20 bases between. Germline V CDR1 and CDR2: SEHNR, FQNEAQ (reference sequence). Written as DNA, the CDR3 is TGTGCCAGCAGCCAGCTAACAGGGAGATCGGGCTATGGCTACACCTTC. The encoded protein is CASSQLTGRSGYGYTF.

Only one count was recorded for this clone. This rearrangement joins TRBV7-9 to TRBJ2-7; D gene ambiguous. CDR3 length: 12 amino acids. The V gene lost 1 base and the J gene lost 4 bases, with 5 bases spanning the gap. Germline CDR1 is SEHNR and CDR2 is FQNEAQ (reference sequence). CDR3 region: CASSLVLYEQYF. Here the CDR3 DNA reads TGTGCCAGCAGCTTAGTCCTTTACGAGCAGTACTTC.

The chain has TRBV5-1 and TRBJ2-1, with 7 bases lining up with TRBD1. Per germline, CDR1 SGHRS and CDR2 YFSETQ. This CDR3 has 15 amino acids. The ends lost 3 bases at V and 0 bases at J; junction bases unmatched: 3. This chain's CDR3 is CASSSGTASYNEQFF. The CDR3, as DNA: TGCGCCAGCAGCTCGGGGACAGCCTCCTACAATGAGCAGTTCTTC. Looking up the rest from reference TRBV5-1 and TRBJ2-1 gives the full variable domain: KAGVTQTPRYLIKTRGQQVTLSCSPISGHRSVSWYQQTPGQGLQFLFEYFSETQRNKGNFPGRFSGRQFSNSRSEMNVSTLELGDSALYLCASSSGTASYNEQFFGPGTRLTVL.

The chain joins TRBV11-2 to TRBJ2-7, with a tentative D call TRBD2 (6 bases). The V end was cut by 6 bases, the J end by 4 bases, with 19 bases between. Germline CDR1 reads SGHAT; CDR2 reads FQNNGV. The CDR3 is made up of 15 amino acids. The CDR3 protein is CASSVGSSDNYEQYF. As DNA, the CDR3 is TGTGCCAGCAGTGTAGGGTCTAGCGATAATTACGAGCAGTACTTC.

This clone was seen a handful of times. The CDR3 DNA reads TGTGCCAGCAGCTGGGGGGACAGGTCAGGAGAAAAACTGTTTTTT. Amino acid sequence: CASSWGDRSGEKLFF. J is TRBJ1-4 and V is TRBV5-4, with TRBD1 matching over 8 bases. V dropped 3 bases and J dropped 8; count of bases not matched to a gene: 9. CDR1 is SGHNT, CDR2 YYREEE, per germline (reference sequence). The CDR3 is 15 residues long.

The table lists this clone with a few counts. The chain couples TRBV5-1 to TRBJ1-1; D is possibly TRBD1 (5 bases). Between the trimmed V and J ends, which lost 4 bases and 1 base, there was a span of 11 bases. Germline assignment: CDR1 SGHRS and CDR2 YFSETQ. CDR3 length: 14 amino acids. The CDR3 region has the DNA TGCGCCAGCAGCCGAACCCAGGGGAACACTGAAGCTTTCTTT. Translating gives CASSRTQGNTEAFF.

The rearrangement joins TRBV5-1 to TRBJ1-1; TRBD1 agrees at 7 bases. V lost 4 bases, J lost 4 bases, and 10 bases stayed unmatched. The V gene's germline CDR1 is SGHRS and CDR2 YFSETQ. The CDR3 is made up of 15 amino acids. CDR3 coding DNA: TGCGCCAGCAGCGATTCAGGGGGATTGGGCACTGAAGCTTTCTTT. Protein sequence: CASSDSGGLGTEAFF.

The J gene is TRBJ2-3, the V gene TRBV9, with 7 nucleotides matching TRBD1. The J segment lost 5 bases and the V segment lost 6 bases, leaving 12 bases of the junction unmatched. The CDR3 runs to 15 residues. Germline CDR1 SGDLS, CDR2 YYNGEE. The CDR3 DNA is TGTGCCAGCACCCGTAGTGGGACAGTGAAAGATACGCAGTATTTT. Translated: CASTRSGTVKDTQYF.

The chain combines TRBV30 with TRBJ2-1; the match to TRBD2 covers 13 bases. With V trimmed by 2 bases and J by 7 bases, 5 bases remained unmatched. The CDR3 covers 15 residues. The germline gives CDR1 GTSNPN, CDR2 SVGIG (reference sequence). CDR3 in DNA: TGTGCCTGGAGTAAGGGACTAGCGGGATTAAATGAGCAGTTCTTC. The encoded protein is CAWSKGLAGLNEQFF.